This TCR beta chain was found in a study of CD8 T cells in ankylosing spondylitis. There are 14 residues in the CDR3. Looked up from germline, CDR1 is SGHDN and CDR2 is FVKESK. V lost 3 bases and J 6 bases, leaving 14 bases between the germline ends. TCRdb fed the 5' RACE reads into MiXCR, producing one record per CDR3 protein. The data hold 50,000 to 70,000 distinct CDR3 sequences, with under 7.5% observed a single time. This clonotype occurred a few times. The sequencing sample was made of synovial fluid, either unsorted or a sorted T cell fraction (not recorded which). The TCR was taken from a male donor with ankylosing spondylitis. The chain recombines TRBV14 with TRBJ1-2; D remains ambiguous. CDR3 residues: CASSHDTAAHGYTF. The CDR3 DNA sequence: TGTGCCAGCAGCCACGATACAGCGGCCCATGGCTACACCTTC.